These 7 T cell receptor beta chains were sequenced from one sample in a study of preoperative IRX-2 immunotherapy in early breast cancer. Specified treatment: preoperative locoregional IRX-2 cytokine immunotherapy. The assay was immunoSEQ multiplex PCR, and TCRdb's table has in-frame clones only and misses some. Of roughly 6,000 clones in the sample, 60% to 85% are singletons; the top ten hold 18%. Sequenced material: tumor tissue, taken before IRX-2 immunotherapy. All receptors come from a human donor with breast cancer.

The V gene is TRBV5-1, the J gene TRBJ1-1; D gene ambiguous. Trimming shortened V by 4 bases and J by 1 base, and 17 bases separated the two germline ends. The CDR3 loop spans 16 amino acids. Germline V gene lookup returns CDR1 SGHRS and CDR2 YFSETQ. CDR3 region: CASSPLTGESNTEAFF. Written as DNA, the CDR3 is TGCGCCAGCAGCCCTCTTACCGGGGAATCGAACACTGAAGCTTTCTTT.

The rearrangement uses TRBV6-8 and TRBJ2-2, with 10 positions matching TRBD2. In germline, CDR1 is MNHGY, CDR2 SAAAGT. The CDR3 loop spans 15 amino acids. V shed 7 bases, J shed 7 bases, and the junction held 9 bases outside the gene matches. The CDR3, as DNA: TGTGCCAGCAACCCAGCGGGGGGGCGTAGCGGGGAGCTGTTTTTT. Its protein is CASNPAGGRSGELFF.

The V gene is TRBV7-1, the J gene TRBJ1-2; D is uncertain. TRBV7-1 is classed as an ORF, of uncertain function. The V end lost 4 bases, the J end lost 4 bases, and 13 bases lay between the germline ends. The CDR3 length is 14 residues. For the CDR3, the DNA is TGTGCCAGCAGCTTGTGGGCAGACGTCTATGGCTACACCTTC. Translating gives CASSLWADVYGYTF.

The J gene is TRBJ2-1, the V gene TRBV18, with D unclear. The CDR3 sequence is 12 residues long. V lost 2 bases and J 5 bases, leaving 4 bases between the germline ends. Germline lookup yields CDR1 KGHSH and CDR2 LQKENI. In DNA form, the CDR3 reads TGTGCCAGCTCACCATCTCACAATGAGCAGTTCTTC. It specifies CASSPSHNEQFF.

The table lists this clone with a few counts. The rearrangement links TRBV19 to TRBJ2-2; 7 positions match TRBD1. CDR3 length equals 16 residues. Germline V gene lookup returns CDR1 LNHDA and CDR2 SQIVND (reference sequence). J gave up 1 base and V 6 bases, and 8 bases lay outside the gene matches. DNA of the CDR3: TGTGCCAGTAGGGCCCGACAGGGACGGAACACCGGGGAGCTGTTTTTT. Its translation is CASRARQGRNTGELFF.

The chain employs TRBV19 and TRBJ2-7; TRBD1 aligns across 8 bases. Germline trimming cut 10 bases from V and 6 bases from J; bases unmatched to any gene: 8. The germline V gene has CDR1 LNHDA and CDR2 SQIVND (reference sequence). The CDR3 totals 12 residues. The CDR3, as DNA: TGTGCCACCCGGACAGGGAAGGGCGAGCAGTACTTC. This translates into CATRTGKGEQYF.

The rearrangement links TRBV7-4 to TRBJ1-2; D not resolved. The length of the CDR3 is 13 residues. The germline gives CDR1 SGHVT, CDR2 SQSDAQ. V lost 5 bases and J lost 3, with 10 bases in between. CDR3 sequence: CASSPGRDYGYTF. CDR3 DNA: TGTGCCAGCAGCCCCGGGAGGGACTATGGCTACACCTTC. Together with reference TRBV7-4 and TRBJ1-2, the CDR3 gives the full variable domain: GAGVSQSPRYKVAKRGRDVALRCDSISGHVTLYWYRQTLGQGSEVLTYSQSDAQRDKSGRPSGRFSAERPERSVSTLKIQRTEQGDSAVYLCASSPGRDYGYTFGSGTRLTVV.